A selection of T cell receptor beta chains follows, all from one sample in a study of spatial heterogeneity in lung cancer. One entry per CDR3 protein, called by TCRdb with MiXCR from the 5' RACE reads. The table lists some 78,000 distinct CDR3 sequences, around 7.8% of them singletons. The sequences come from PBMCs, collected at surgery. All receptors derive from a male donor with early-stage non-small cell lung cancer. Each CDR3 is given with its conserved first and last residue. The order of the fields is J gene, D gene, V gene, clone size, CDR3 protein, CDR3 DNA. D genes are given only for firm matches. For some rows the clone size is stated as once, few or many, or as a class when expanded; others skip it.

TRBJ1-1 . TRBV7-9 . CASSQSGIAFF TGTGCCAGCAGCCAAAGTGGAATAGCTTTCTTT
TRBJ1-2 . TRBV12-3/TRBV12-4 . CASSADTSLYGYTF TGTGCCAGCAGTGCCGACACCTCCCTCTATGGCTACACCTTC
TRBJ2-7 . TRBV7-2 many CASSLRPKGEQYF TGTGCCAGCAGCTTAAGGCCCAAAGGGGAGCAGTACTTC
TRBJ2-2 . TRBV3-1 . CASSQAGPGGELFF TGTGCCAGCAGCCAAGCCGGGCCCGGCGGGGAGCTGTTTTTT
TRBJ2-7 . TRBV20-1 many CSARRLDKSYEQYF TGCAGTGCTAGGCGCCTGGACAAATCCTACGAGCAGTACTTC
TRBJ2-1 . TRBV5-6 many CASSLELENYNEQFF TGTGCCAGCAGCTTGGAACTAGAGAACTACAATGAGCAGTTCTTC
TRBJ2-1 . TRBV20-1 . CSARDSGQYNEQFF TGCAGTGCTAGAGATTCGGGACAATACAATGAGCAGTTCTTC
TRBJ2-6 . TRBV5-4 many CASSLGGASGANVLTF TGTGCCAGCAGCCTCGGGGGAGCTTCTGGGGCCAACGTCCTGACTTTC
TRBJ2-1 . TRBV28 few CASTTPVLAGNEQFF TGTGCCAGCACCACCCCTGTCCTCGCGGGGAATGAGCAGTTCTTC
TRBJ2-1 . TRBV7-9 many CASSPAMGVLAHEQFF TGTGCCAGCAGCCCCGCGATGGGTGTCCTAGCACATGAGCAGTTCTTC
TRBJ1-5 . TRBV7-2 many CASSLEREPSQPQHF TGTGCCAGCAGCTTAGAACGGGAACCCAGTCAGCCCCAGCATTTT
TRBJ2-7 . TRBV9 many CASSPRTGTSYEQYF TGTGCCAGCAGCCCCCGGACTGGTACCTCCTACGAGCAGTACTTC
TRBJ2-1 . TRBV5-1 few CASSLWKSSYNEQFF TGCGCCAGCAGCTTATGGAAGAGCTCCTACAATGAGCAGTTCTTC
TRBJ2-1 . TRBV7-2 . CASSIAERGKEQFF TGTGCCAGCAGTATAGCGGAGAGGGGGAAGGAGCAGTTCTTC
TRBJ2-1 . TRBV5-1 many CASSSREDNEQFF TGCGCCAGCAGCTCAAGGGAAGACAATGAGCAGTTCTTC
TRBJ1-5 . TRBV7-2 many CASSLGAGTQFSNQPQHF TGTGCCAGCAGCTTAGGGGCCGGGACACAATTTAGCAATCAGCCCCAGCATTTT
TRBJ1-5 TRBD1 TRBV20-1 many CSARDRAGQPQHF TGCAGTGCTAGGGACAGGGCAGGACAGCCCCAGCATTTT